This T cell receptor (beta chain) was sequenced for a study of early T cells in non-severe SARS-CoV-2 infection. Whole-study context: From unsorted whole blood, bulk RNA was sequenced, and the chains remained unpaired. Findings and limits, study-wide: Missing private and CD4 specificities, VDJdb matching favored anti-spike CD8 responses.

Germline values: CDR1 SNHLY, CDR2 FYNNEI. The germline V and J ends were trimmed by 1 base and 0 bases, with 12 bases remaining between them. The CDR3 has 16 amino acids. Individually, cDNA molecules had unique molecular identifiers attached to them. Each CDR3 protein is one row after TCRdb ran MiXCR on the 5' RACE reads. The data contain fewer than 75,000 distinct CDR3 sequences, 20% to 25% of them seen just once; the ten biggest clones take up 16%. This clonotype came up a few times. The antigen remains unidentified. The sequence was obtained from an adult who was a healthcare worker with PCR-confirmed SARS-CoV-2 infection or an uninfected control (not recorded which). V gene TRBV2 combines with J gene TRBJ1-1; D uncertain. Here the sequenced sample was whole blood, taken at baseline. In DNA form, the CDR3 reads TGTGCCAGCAGTGAAGATTTTTGGCCTCTGAACACTGAAGCTTTCTTT. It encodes CASSEDFWPLNTEAFF.